Sequencing of this T cell receptor (beta chain) was carried out in a study of cytomegalovirus exposure and HLA in healthy donors. Regarding the study as a whole: A later analysis linked a missense variant in DCLRE1C to the trimming of TCR beta V and J genes.

These donors, healthy bone marrow donors, were studied. Although they were nominally healthy when sampled, donors likely had unrecorded immune exposures. CDR1 and CDR2 (germline): SGHNT, YYREEE (reference sequence). The CDR3 contains 14 residues. Trimming stripped 3 bases from V and 3 bases from J, with 12 bases between. The study ran its PCR with 60 Vbeta and 13 Jbeta primers. Measured with immunoSEQ multiplex PCR; TCRdb has only the in-frame clones, and not every one. The data contain about 190,000 clones, just under 75% of them seen just once; the ten biggest clones take up 4% to 5%. In the case of this clone: Its antigen is currently unknown.

The specimen was PBMCs. This TCR was recovered from a man younger than 40 in good health and CMV-seropositive. The rearrangement links TRBV5-4 to TRBJ1-1; D remains ambiguous. CDR3 residues: CASSSLGSDTEAFF. CDR3 bases: TGTGCCAGCAGCTCGCTCGGGTCGGACACTGAAGCTTTCTTT.